The 25 T cell receptor beta chains in this list originate from one sample, sequenced in a study of cytomegalovirus exposure and HLA in healthy donors. The PCR had 60 Vbeta and 13 Jbeta primers. Using immunoSEQ multiplex PCR, the repertoire was profiled, and TCRdb retains in-frame clones only, with some absent. The sample has about 210,000 clones, 82% seen once. The specimen sequenced was PBMCs. Source of these receptors: a man aged 35 to 55 in good health and CMV-seropositive.

The chain carries TRBV10-2 and TRBJ1-4; D gene uncertain. Germline-derived CDR1 and CDR2 are WSHSY and SAAADI. The V and J ends lost 7 bases and 5 bases respectively, with 23 bases between them. This CDR3 has 17 residues. The CDR3 DNA is TGCGCCAGCACCCAGGACGTCCGGGGTTGGAAAAATGAAAAACTGTTTTTT. Protein product: CASTQDVRGWKNEKLFF.

V and J are TRBV29-1 and TRBJ2-1; a possible D gene is TRBD2 (5 bases). Germline V CDR1 and CDR2: SQVTM, ANQGSEA. CDR3 length equals 12 residues. V lost 4 bases and J 8 bases, leaving 12 bases between the germline ends. CDR3 residues: CSVVQSGDEQFF. The CDR3 nucleotides are TGCAGCGTTGTTCAGTCCGGGGATGAGCAGTTCTTC.

V and J are TRBV21-1 and TRBJ1-1. TRBV21-1 is labeled a pseudogene. This CDR3 has 16 residues. The CDR3 nucleotides are TGTGCCAGCAGCAAAGGCGTGACGGGGATGAACACTGAAGCTTTCTTT. Its protein is CASSKGVTGMNTEAFF.

This clone was seen a single time. The chain employs TRBV5-1 and TRBJ2-1; a possible D gene is TRBD2 (7 bases). V was shortened by 3 bases and J by 9 bases, with 10 bases between the two germline ends. The CDR3 covers 12 residues. Germline loops: CDR1 SGHRS, CDR2 YFSETQ. The CDR3 DNA sequence: TGCGCCAGCAGCTACAGGGAGGGTGAGCAGTTCTTC. It is translated as CASSYREGEQFF.

The table lists this clone with a count of one. The gene calls are TRBV4-2 and TRBJ2-2, with TRBD2 as a possible D gene (6 bases). Germline values: CDR1 LGHNA, CDR2 YNFKEQ. The germline V and J ends were trimmed by 2 bases and 1 base, with 14 bases remaining between them. CDR3 length equals 17 residues. CDR3: CASSQLPHGRNTGELFF. DNA for the CDR3: TGTGCCAGCAGCCAACTGCCTCACGGGAGGAACACCGGGGAGCTGTTTTTT.

The rearrangement uses TRBV19 and TRBJ2-1, with TRBD2 matching 12 bases. Germline V lookup: CDR1 LNHDA, CDR2 SQIVND (reference sequence). The CDR3 extends over 14 amino acids. V lost 8 bases, J lost 6 bases, and 5 bases stayed unmatched. CDR3 amino acids: CASRTSGIVNEQFF. CDR3 coding DNA: TGTGCCAGTCGGACTAGCGGGATAGTCAATGAGCAGTTCTTC.

V is TRBV15 and J is TRBJ1-2, with a weak D call TRBD1 (6 bases). CDR1 is LNHNV and CDR2 is YYDKDF in the germline V gene (reference sequence). This CDR3 is built from 13 residues. V lost 4 bases to trimming and J lost 2 bases, with 8 bases between them. This chain's CDR3 is CATSKGQNYGYTF. CDR3 coding DNA: TGTGCCACCAGCAAAGGACAGAACTATGGCTACACCTTC.

The chain uses TRBV7-7 and TRBJ2-5; a weak D match, TRBD2 (7 bases). There are 13 residues in the CDR3. Germline CDR1 and CDR2: SSHAT and FNYEAQ (reference sequence). V was trimmed by 5 bases and J by 5 bases, leaving 12 bases between them. CDR3 sequence: CASSPGGGETQYF. DNA for the CDR3: TGTGCCAGCAGCCCGGGGGGCGGGGAGACCCAGTACTTC.

The chain joins TRBV5-6 to TRBJ1-1, with a possible D match to TRBD1 (6 bases). The germline V gene has CDR1 SGHDT and CDR2 YYEEEE. The CDR3 runs to 17 residues. The V end was cut by 1 base, the J end by 0 bases, with 16 bases between. The CDR3: CASSLRGRGHMNTEAFF. CDR3 nucleotide sequence: TGTGCCAGCAGCTTGCGTGGCAGGGGCCACATGAACACTGAAGCTTTCTTT.

The gene calls are TRBV4-1 and TRBJ2-2; TRBD2 aligns across 10 bases. The germline V gene has CDR1 MGHRA and CDR2 YSYEKL. CDR3 length equals 15 residues. V lost 5 bases and J lost 4; bases outside the gene matches: 4. CDR3 residues: CASSSLAGATGELFF. For the CDR3, the DNA is TGCGCCAGCAGCTCTCTAGCGGGAGCCACCGGGGAGCTGTTTTTT.

The chain combines TRBV7-9 with TRBJ1-4, with 7 positions matching TRBD1. With V trimmed by 6 bases and J by 8 bases, 9 bases remained unmatched. Germline assignment: CDR1 SEHNR and CDR2 FQNEAQ (reference sequence). The CDR3 has 14 residues. Here the CDR3 reads CASSDTGTEEKLFF. The CDR3 coding sequence is TGTGCCAGCAGTGACACCGGGACAGAGGAAAAACTGTTTTTT.

The rearrangement uses TRBV7-8 and TRBJ2-2; 9 positions agree with TRBD1. V dropped 6 bases and J dropped 5; count of bases not matched to a gene: 10. The CDR3 loop spans 16 amino acids. CDR1 is SGHVS and CDR2 is FQNEAQ in the germline V gene. CDR3 DNA: TGTGCCAGCAGTTCCCGGGACAGGGCCTTTACCGGGGAGCTGTTTTTT. Its translation is CASSSRDRAFTGELFF.

The rearrangement joins TRBV29-1 to TRBJ2-6; D is perhaps TRBD1 (6 bases). V was pared by 2 bases and J by 2 bases, with 7 bases between. Per germline, CDR1 SQVTM and CDR2 ANQGSEA. This CDR3 comprises 14 residues. CDR3 loop: CSVEPGAGANVLTF. The DNA of the CDR3 is TGCAGCGTTGAACCAGGGGCTGGGGCCAACGTCCTGACTTTC.

This chain joins TRBV5-1 and TRBJ1-1, with D possibly TRBD1 on 5 matching bases. Trimming pared 6 bases from V and 1 base from J, leaving 16 bases between. The CDR3 consists of 15 residues. From germline, CDR1 is SGHRS and CDR2 YFSETQ. For the CDR3, the DNA is TGCGCCAGCAACTTCCAACCGACAGCGAACACTGAAGCTTTCTTT. Translating gives CASNFQPTANTEAFF.

The CDR3 DNA reads TGTGCCCCCCTCGGGGGGCAGGGCAATCAGCCCCAGCATTTT. This translates into CAPLGGQGNQPQHF. The V and J genes are TRBV27 and TRBJ1-5; tentatively, D is TRBD1 (6 bases). CDR1 and CDR2 (germline): MNHEY, SMNVEV (reference sequence). This CDR3 is 14 amino acids long. Trimming stripped 11 bases from V and 2 bases from J, with 16 bases between.

The genes are TRBV5-1 and TRBJ2-5; no definite D call. The J call is uncertain, as TRBJ2-7 better fits the DNA end. In germline, CDR1 is SGHRS, CDR2 YFSETQ. There are 14 residues in the CDR3. This chain's CDR3 is CASSLGQAVYEQYF. The CDR3 DNA sequence: TGCGCCAGCAGCTTGGGGCAGGCCGTCTACGAGCAGTACTTC.

V usage is TRBV7-9 and J usage is TRBJ2-3; unclear D gene. CDR3 length: 13 amino acids. V was cut by 1 base and J by 4 bases, with 6 bases left in between. The V gene's germline CDR1 is SEHNR and CDR2 FQNEAQ (reference sequence). CDR3 amino acids: CASSLDIPDTQYF. CDR3 nucleotides: TGTGCCAGCAGCTTAGATATCCCAGATACGCAGTATTTT.

The genes are TRBV27 and TRBJ2-4; 7 positions agree with TRBD1. V lost 6 bases and J lost 6; bases outside the gene matches: 8. CDR3 size: 14 residues. CDR1 is MNHEY, CDR2 SMNVEV, per germline (reference sequence). The chain's CDR3 is CASRDYRGGNIQYF. The CDR3 DNA reads TGTGCCAGCAGGGATTACAGGGGTGGAAACATTCAGTACTTC.

The rearrangement links TRBV11-3 to TRBJ2-1; D possibly corresponds to TRBD2 (5 bases). Germline CDR1 SGHNT, CDR2 YENEEA. The V and J ends lost 5 bases and 6 bases respectively, with 17 bases between them. CDR3 length: 15 residues. CDR3 amino acids: CASSPDRTPSNEQFF. CDR3 in DNA: TGTGCCAGCAGCCCAGATAGGACTCCCAGCAATGAGCAGTTCTTC.

The chain recombines TRBV4-2 with TRBJ2-2, with 9 bases aligning to TRBD2. The V and J ends lost 4 bases and 4 bases, in that order; junction bases with no gene match: 7. Germline CDR1 is LGHNA and CDR2 is YNFKEQ. The CDR3 totals 16 residues. CDR3 in amino acids: CASSPRTSEGTGELFF. The CDR3 coding sequence is TGTGCCAGCAGCCCTCGGACTAGCGAGGGCACCGGGGAGCTGTTTTTT.

The chain carries TRBV28 and TRBJ1-3; D is uncertain. Germline CDR1 and CDR2: MDHEN and SYDVKM. The CDR3 has 14 amino acids. Trimming removed 5 bases at V and 3 bases at J, with 11 bases between. CDR3 nucleotide sequence: TGTGCCAGCAGTCGAGCAGGAGGTGGAAACACCATATATTTT. Translating it yields CASSRAGGGNTIYF.

The chain uses TRBV5-1 and TRBJ1-1, with unresolved D. Germline lookup yields CDR1 SGHRS and CDR2 YFSETQ. The CDR3 sequence is 15 residues long. The V end was cut by 0 bases, the J end by 4 bases, with 13 bases between. In DNA form, the CDR3 reads TGCGCCAGCAGCTTGGTTCGGGGTTTGGGCACTGAAGCTTTCTTT. This gives the protein CASSLVRGLGTEAFF.

The J gene is TRBJ2-7, the V gene TRBV27; 8 bases are shared with TRBD2. The CDR3 loop spans 15 amino acids. The V gene end was trimmed by 6 bases and the J gene end by 3 bases; junction bases not matched to a gene: 10. The V gene's germline CDR1 is MNHEY and CDR2 SMNVEV (reference sequence). CDR3 in amino acids: CASSPRAGGVYEQYV. In nucleotides, the CDR3 is TGTGCCAGCAGCCCGCGGGCGGGAGGTGTCTACGAGCAGTACGTC.

This chain links TRBV10-1 with TRBJ2-3; 7 bases match TRBD2. CDR3 size: 14 residues. With 0 bases clipped from V and 6 bases from J, the junction kept 3 bases outside the gene matches. Germline-derived CDR1 and CDR2 are WNHNN and SYGVQD (reference sequence). For the CDR3, the DNA is TGCGCCAGCAGTGAGTCGGGAGGGCCGGATACGCAGTATTTT. Residues: CASSESGGPDTQYF.

This clone was counted a single time. The gene calls are TRBV7-8 and TRBJ2-7; 8 nucleotides match TRBD2. Trimming cost V 4 bases and J 4 bases; bases outside gene matches: 3. Germline CDR1 SGHVS, CDR2 FQNEAQ. This CDR3 is 13 amino acids long. CDR3: CASSSKREYEQYF. CDR3 DNA: TGTGCCAGCAGCTCCAAGCGGGAGTACGAGCAGTACTTC.